This T cell receptor (beta chain) emerged from a study of Ad26.COV2.S vaccination and SARS-CoV-2 variants. Treatment denoted: roughly 20 received Ad26.COV2.S at low or high dose, single or two shots; several received placebo; per-sample allocation not given. The study sampled participants on day 63 after the first vaccine or placebo injection. Sequencing used immunoSEQ multiplex PCR; TCRdb keeps in-frame clones, though not all of them. The table has about 280,000 clones, roughly 86% seen once. The starting material was peripheral blood, obtained in a trial of Ad26.COV2.S vaccine versus placebo. This TCR was recovered from a person between 18 and 60 years old who received the Ad26.COV2.S COVID-19 vaccine or a placebo.

The CDR3 coding sequence is TGTGCCGGGGCCCTGACGGCGGATACGCAGTATTTT. It translates to CAGALTADTQYF. The genes are TRBV7-9 and TRBJ2-3; D is perhaps TRBD1 (5 bases). CDR3 length equals 12 residues. CDR1 is SEHNR, CDR2 FQNEAQ, per germline (reference sequence). V was trimmed by 11 bases and J by 6 bases, leaving 15 bases between them.